These 20 T cell receptor beta chains were all obtained from the same sample, sequenced in a study of blood T cells in healthy people across ages. Sample-barcoded 5' priming and a J-beta primer mix drove a second PCR of roughly 7 to 11 cycles. TCRdb reprocessed the 5' RACE reads via MiXCR and lists one record per CDR3 protein. Of about 320,000 distinct CDR3 sequences in the sample, about 25% were seen once. The sequenced sample was blood. All receptors derive from a woman in her 70s in good health.

CDR3 protein: CASNQGGSRGYTF. CDR3 DNA: TGTGCCAGCAATCAGGGAGGGTCTCGCGGCTACACCTTC. V usage is TRBV7-9 and J usage is TRBJ1-2; D perhaps matches TRBD1 (5 bases). Trimming took off 7 bases at V and 8 bases at J, with 17 bases between the two ends. Germline assignment: CDR1 SEHNR and CDR2 FQNEAQ (reference sequence). The CDR3 sequence is 13 residues long.

The V gene is TRBV28, the J gene TRBJ1-2; 7 bases align to TRBD1. CDR3 length equals 15 residues. The germline V gene encodes CDR1 MDHEN and CDR2 SYDVKM. The V and J ends lost 6 bases and 4 bases, in that order; junction bases with no gene match: 11. CDR3 amino acids: CASSPGTVLFYGYTF. CDR3 nucleotide sequence: TGTGCCAGCAGCCCTGGGACAGTTCTTTTCTATGGCTACACCTTC.

The chain has TRBV2 and TRBJ2-7; 12 bases fit TRBD2. Germline-derived CDR1 and CDR2 are SNHLY and FYNNEI. The J segment lost 4 bases and the V segment lost 6 bases, leaving 4 bases of the junction unmatched. The CDR3 has 14 residues. The CDR3 reads CASRGTSGRYEQYF. The CDR3 nucleotides are TGTGCCAGCAGGGGTACTAGCGGGAGGTACGAGCAGTACTTC.

This clonotype has a handful of counts. V is TRBV27 and J is TRBJ1-4; possibly TRBD1 for D (5 bases). Trimming left V 2 bases short and J 0 bases short, with 13 bases between. Per germline, CDR1 MNHEY and CDR2 SMNVEV (reference sequence). This CDR3 is 17 amino acids long. The CDR3 loop reads CASSLGRGDSTNEKLFF. The CDR3 bases are TGTGCCAGCAGTTTAGGGCGGGGCGACTCAACTAATGAAAAACTGTTTTTT.

This clonotype occurred a few times. V and J are TRBV9 and TRBJ2-3, with 8 positions matching TRBD2. This CDR3 region has 15 residues. Germline loops: CDR1 SGDLS, CDR2 YYNGEE. The V segment lost 0 bases and the J segment 6 bases; nucleotides outside the gene matches: 6. In nucleotides, the CDR3 is TGTGCCAGCAGCGTAGCCCCGACTAGCGCGGATACGCAGTATTTT. Translation gives CASSVAPTSADTQYF.

V gene TRBV12-3 or TRBV12-4 combines with J gene TRBJ2-5; D unresolved. This CDR3 comprises 12 residues. Trimming removed 5 bases at V and 5 bases at J, with 9 bases between. The CDR3 DNA follows: TGTGCCAGCAGTCGGGCCCGGGAGACCCAGTACTTC. Its protein is CASSRARETQYF.

This clonotype was seen a few times. The gene calls are TRBV7-3 and TRBJ2-1; 12 bases match TRBD2. Germline loops: CDR1 SGHTA, CDR2 FQGTGA. Trimming took 4 bases from V and 8 from J; bases not matched to a gene: 9. This CDR3 is built from 16 residues. DNA of the CDR3: TGTGCCAGCAGCTCCAGACTAGCGGGAGTTCTGGATGAGCAGTTCTTC. Protein sequence: CASSSRLAGVLDEQFF.

This clonotype was counted a few times. This chain joins TRBV6-5 and TRBJ2-6; D is unresolved. Trimming stripped 3 bases from V and 2 bases from J, with 2 bases between. Germline V lookup: CDR1 MNHEY, CDR2 SVGAGI. The length of the CDR3 is 13 residues. The CDR3: CASSYPGANVLTF. DNA for the CDR3: TGTGCCAGCAGTTATCCTGGGGCCAACGTCCTGACTTTC.

This clonotype was seen ten or more times. The chain couples TRBV4-1 to TRBJ2-3, with 8 bases lining up with TRBD2. J lost 5 bases, V lost 0 bases, and 7 bases had no gene match. CDR1 is MGHRA and CDR2 is YSYEKL in the germline V gene. The CDR3 extends over 16 amino acids. CDR3 region: CASSQDAGRAGDTQYF. The CDR3, as DNA: TGCGCCAGCAGCCAAGATGCCGGGAGGGCCGGAGATACGCAGTATTTT.

This clonotype was detected only a few times. V usage is TRBV28 and J usage is TRBJ2-2, with 9 bases identical to TRBD1. V shed 10 bases, J shed 4 bases, and the junction held 4 bases outside the gene matches. CDR1 is MDHEN and CDR2 is SYDVKM in the germline V gene. This CDR3 region has 13 residues. The CDR3 DNA reads TGTGCCAACCGGGACAGGGTCACCGGGGAGCTGTTTTTT. Amino acid sequence: CANRDRVTGELFF.

The rearrangement joins TRBV28 to TRBJ1-1, with TRBD1 matching over 8 bases. This CDR3 contains 15 residues. With V trimmed by 1 base and J by 6 bases, 7 bases remained unmatched. Germline CDR1 reads MDHEN; CDR2 reads SYDVKM. CDR3 DNA: TGTGCCAGCAGTTTATCCCGGACAGGGACCGCTGAAGCTTTCTTT. Translated, it gives CASSLSRTGTAEAFF.

This clonotype was observed at least ten times. V gene TRBV7-3 combines with J gene TRBJ2-1; 7 nucleotides agree with TRBD2. Germline lookup yields CDR1 SGHTA and CDR2 FQGTGA. The CDR3 runs to 16 residues. Trimming removed 5 bases from V and 5 bases from J; junction bases left unmatched: 12. CDR3 region: CASSGIASGRNNEQFF. As DNA, the CDR3 is TGTGCCAGCAGCGGTATTGCTAGCGGAAGGAACAATGAGCAGTTCTTC.

Notes on this clonotype: This could be a read error, since a much larger clone is one nucleotide away. This rearrangement joins TRBV6-2 or TRBV6-3 to TRBJ2-1, with D unclear. The CDR3 covers 13 residues. Looked up from germline, CDR1 is MNHEY and CDR2 is SVGEGT. Trimming removed 10 bases at V and 8 bases at J, with 18 bases between. The CDR3 protein is CAIPIEAGDEQFF. For the CDR3, the DNA is TGTGCCATCCCGATTGAGGCTGGCGATGAGCAGTTCTTC.

The V gene is TRBV7-2, the J gene TRBJ2-5, with no clear D. Germline V gene lookup returns CDR1 SGHTA and CDR2 FQGNSA. The V and J ends lost 6 bases and 2 bases respectively, with 7 bases between them. CDR3 size: 12 residues. CDR3 loop: CASSWQQETQYF. CDR3 in DNA: TGTGCCAGCAGTTGGCAGCAAGAGACCCAGTACTTC.

Worth noting for this clonotype: Relative to the germline gene, one junction end is altered; a read error may explain this. The rearrangement links TRBV7-7 to TRBJ2-3; weak D call: TRBD2 (5 bases). The CDR3 has 17 residues. Per germline, CDR1 SSHAT and CDR2 FNYEAQ (reference sequence). CDR3 amino acids: CASSFPKRGYSTDTQYF. As DNA, the CDR3 is TGTGCTAGCAGCTTCCCGAAGAGAGGGTATAGCACAGATACGCAGTATTTT.

The chain has TRBV9 and TRBJ1-1; weak D call: TRBD1 (5 bases). CDR1 is SGDLS and CDR2 is YYNGEE in the germline V gene. The CDR3 totals 11 residues. V gave up 6 bases and J gave up 7 bases, with 10 bases separating them. The CDR3 DNA sequence: TGTGCCAGCAAATCGGGGGTTGAAGCTTTCTTT. Translating it yields CASKSGVEAFF.

V is TRBV5-5 and J is TRBJ2-7; 10 bases fit TRBD2. Trimming took 3 bases from V and 4 from J; bases not matched to a gene: 7. This CDR3 spans 15 amino acids. Germline CDR1 is SGHKS and CDR2 is YYEKEE (reference sequence). The CDR3 sequence: CASSYQTSGSYEQYF. CDR3 nucleotide sequence: TGTGCCAGCAGCTACCAGACTAGCGGGTCGTACGAGCAGTACTTC.

The gene calls are TRBV29-1 and TRBJ1-2; a weak D match, TRBD1 (5 bases). Germline V gives CDR1 SQVTM, CDR2 ANQGSEA. Between the trimmed V and J ends, which lost 4 bases and 5 bases, there was a span of 8 bases. The CDR3 length is 11 residues. This chain's CDR3 is CSVGDYYGYTF. As DNA, the CDR3 is TGCAGCGTTGGGGACTATTATGGCTACACCTTC.

The DNA for the CDR3 is TGTGCCAGCAAACGGGCTGGTACAGGGGGGGAGCAGTACTTC. Its translation: CASKRAGTGGEQYF. The chain uses TRBV2 and TRBJ2-7; 8 bases fit TRBD1. J gave up 7 bases and V 7 bases, and 12 bases lay outside the gene matches. The CDR3 has 14 residues. The germline V gene encodes CDR1 SNHLY and CDR2 FYNNEI.

The V gene is TRBV4-1, the J gene TRBJ1-6, with TRBD1 as a possible D gene (5 bases). Trimming took off 3 bases at V and 7 bases at J, with 19 bases between the two ends. Germline V gives CDR1 MGHRA, CDR2 YSYEKL. This CDR3 is built from 17 residues. The CDR3 region is CASSHPRRGVENSPLHF. CDR3 DNA: TGCGCCAGCAGCCACCCCAGAAGAGGGGTCGAAAATTCACCCCTCCACTTT.